This TCR beta chain was recorded in a study of human T cells and chemical hapten exposure. TCRdb fed the RACE reads into MiXCR, producing one record per CDR3 protein. The top ten hold about 2.3% of the sample, which has 150,000 to 200,000 distinct CDR3 sequences, around a quarter seen once. Germline CDR1 SQVTM, CDR2 ANQGSEA. Between the trimmed V and J ends, which lost 0 bases and 10 bases, there was a span of 10 bases. The CDR3 length is 12 residues. Time point meaning: patch test 3, about 24 weeks after DPC sensitization. Treatment defined: therapeutic diphenylcyclopropenone sensitization with weekly scalp DPC.

The input for sequencing was whole blood, taken in connection with sensitization to the hapten diphenylcyclopropenone (DPC). This TCR derives from a woman in her forties with alopecia areata. Some clones in this sample may be carry-over from other donors' samples. This sequence joins TRBV29-1 and TRBJ2-1; either TRBD1 or TRBD2 may supply D (5 bases each). The CDR3 sequence: CSVEDGRDEQFF. CDR3 nucleotide sequence: TGCAGCGTTGAAGACGGTCGGGACGAGCAGTTCTTC.